Listed below are T cell receptor beta chains from one sample, sequenced in a study of blood T cell repertoires in COVID-19. Data came from immunoSEQ multiplex PCR; TCRdb stores just in-frame clones and leaves some out. The sample includes roughly 100,000 clones, 80% to 90% of them seen just once. What was sequenced was peripheral blood. These receptors originate from a man older than 75 with acute or convalescent COVID-19. The CDR3 runs from the conserved cysteine through the conserved F or W.

v_gene: TRBV9; CDR3aa: CASSGGGTGGNTIYF
v_gene: TRBV5-1; CDR3aa: CASSRDRAYEKLFF
v_gene: TRBV30; CDR3aa: CAKSGASARGEQFF
v_gene: TRBV25-1; CDR3aa: CASSESGPWNLFF
v_gene: TRBV5-1; CDR3aa: CASSLWGGPDTQYF
v_gene: TRBV5-1; CDR3aa: CASSLGTTVRETQYF
v_gene: TRBV5-1; CDR3aa: CASSLEGDTTFGYTF
v_gene: TRBV5-6; CDR3aa: CASSLARGNNSPLHF
v_gene: TRBV7-8; CDR3aa: CASSLLIDTQYF
v_gene: TRBV11-2; CDR3aa: CASSSGEGKKFF
v_gene: TRBV11-2; CDR3aa: CASSSHRGSNTEAFF
v_gene: TRBV11-1; CDR3aa: CASSLGVGWNTEAFF
v_gene: TRBV2; CDR3aa: CATRDTYNEQFF
v_gene: TRBV5-1; CDR3aa: CASSLSNQETQYF
v_gene: TRBV18; CDR3aa: CASSPLGQRGYGYTF
v_gene: TRBV12-3/TRBV12-4; CDR3aa: CASSLEVTGKLFF
v_gene: TRBV19; CDR3aa: CASSRDINTGELFF
v_gene: TRBV21-1; CDR3aa: CASSKRGPPYEQYF
v_gene: TRBV9; CDR3aa: CASSAGRENSNQPQHF
v_gene: TRBV6-5; CDR3aa: CASSRLAGSTDTQYF
v_gene: TRBV5-1; CDR3aa: CASRDQGLSGELFF
v_gene: TRBV6-1; CDR3aa: CASSDLLGGYTGNTEAFF
v_gene: TRBV10-2; CDR3aa: CAAADYYNEQFF
v_gene: TRBV2; CDR3aa: CASKLAGGADTQYF
v_gene: TRBV5-4; CDR3aa: CASSLETSSRDEQFF
v_gene: TRBV10-2; CDR3aa: CASSDRDRATYEQYF
v_gene: TRBV28; CDR3aa: CASSLDRFIPQGASNQPQHF
v_gene: TRBV9; CDR3aa: CASSHNGEGGEEQYF
v_gene: TRBV7-2; CDR3aa: CASSKDSYQPQHF
v_gene: TRBV19; CDR3aa: CASSIGGSSYEQYF
v_gene: TRBV7-9; CDR3aa: CASSSTGPGNTIYF
v_gene: TRBV7-3; CDR3aa: CASSFPERTDTQYF
v_gene: TRBV29-1; CDR3aa: CSVELGQNSYEQYF
v_gene: TRBV28; CDR3aa: CASRGDRGMSTEAFF
v_gene: TRBV6-5; CDR3aa: CASSYEGPTDTQYF
v_gene: TRBV11-3; CDR3aa: CASSSGTGGDEQFF
v_gene: TRBV3-1/TRBV3-2; CDR3aa: CASSQVLGQNYGYTF
v_gene: TRBV4-3; CDR3aa: CASSQEADLLYEQYF
v_gene: TRBV28; CDR3aa: CASSLRDRGVGTQYF
v_gene: TRBV11-2; CDR3aa: CASSFQGKNTEAFF
v_gene: TRBV6-2/TRBV6-3; CDR3aa: CASSYQGLAVYNEQFF
v_gene: TRBV30; CDR3aa: CAWSAGGVQPQHF
v_gene: TRBV19; CDR3aa: CASSYTSGVETQYF
v_gene: TRBV7-9; CDR3aa: CASSDPLAGGRREQYF
v_gene: TRBV5-1; CDR3aa: CASSVAGNQPQHF
v_gene: TRBV28; CDR3aa: CASSILGSGQGPSPLHF
v_gene: TRBV3-1/TRBV3-2; CDR3aa: CASSQDPGGRRGYEQFF
v_gene: TRBV19; CDR3aa: CASSPAGAREQFF
v_gene: TRBV7-6; CDR3aa: CASSPQGSYGYTF
v_gene: TRBV3-1/TRBV3-2; CDR3aa: CASSQAGQSYGYTF
v_gene: TRBV9; CDR3aa: CASRGEGPTYNEQFF
v_gene: TRBV30; CDR3aa: CAWSVRGPSVNTIYF
v_gene: TRBV5-1; CDR3aa: CASSLVSGYEQYF
v_gene: TRBV5-1; CDR3aa: CASSLGVATGSGNTIYF
v_gene: TRBV5-1; CDR3aa: CASSPSGDHTEAFF